These 32 T cell receptor beta chains originate from one sample sequenced in a study of radiotherapy plus CTLA-4 blockade in lung cancer. The method was immunoSEQ multiplex PCR; TCRdb's version includes in-frame clones alone and lacks a portion of them. The data hold about 98,000 clones, with roughly 80% observed a single time. The sequencing used peripheral blood, collected from a patient treated with radiotherapy plus ipilimumab. The receptors originated from a human donor with non-small cell lung cancer who had a partial response to radiotherapy plus ipilimumab.

The count of this clone is one. The V gene is TRBV2, the J gene TRBJ2-7; 9 bases are shared with TRBD1. The V segment lost 9 bases and the J segment 7 bases; nucleotides outside the gene matches: 7. CDR1 is SNHLY and CDR2 is FYNNEI in the germline V gene. The CDR3 is 12 residues long. The CDR3 DNA reads as TGTGCCAGTTCCGGGACAGGGTTAGAGCAGTACTTC. Its translation: CASSGTGLEQYF.

The rearrangement uses TRBV29-1 and TRBJ1-2; 7 bases match TRBD1. J gave up 0 bases and V 6 bases, and 7 bases lay outside the gene matches. This CDR3 region has 14 residues. CDR1 is SQVTM and CDR2 is ANQGSEA in the germline V gene. The CDR3 coding sequence is TGCAGCGTGGGACCCGGGACAGCTAACTATGGCTACACCTTC. Amino acid sequence: CSVGPGTANYGYTF.

The rearrangement uses TRBV4-2 and TRBJ1-3; D uncertain. The CDR3 is 16 residues long. Germline CDR1 reads LGHNA; CDR2 reads YNFKEQ. Trimming took 1 base from V and 0 from J, leaving 10 bases between them. DNA of the CDR3: TGTGCCAGCAGCCAAGCCGGGATCTACTCTGGAAACACCATATATTTT. This gives the protein CASSQAGIYSGNTIYF.

The gene calls are TRBV7-9 and TRBJ2-5; TRBD2 matches 11 bases. The CDR3 has 14 residues. The ends lost 4 bases at V and 5 bases at J; junction bases unmatched: 3. Germline V gene sequence: CDR1 SEHNR, CDR2 FQNEAQ (reference sequence). The CDR3 coding sequence is TGTGCCAGCAGCTCACTAGCGGGAGTGGAGACCCAGTACTTC. It codes for CASSSLAGVETQYF.

The gene calls are TRBV11-2 and TRBJ1-4, with TRBD1 matching 9 bases. The CDR3 consists of 15 residues. V lost 5 bases and J lost 6; bases outside the gene matches: 7. The germline V gene has CDR1 SGHAT and CDR2 FQNNGV. The CDR3 bases are TGTGCCAGCAGCGGAGCCGGGACAGGGTATGAAAAACTGTTTTTT. Translation gives CASSGAGTGYEKLFF.

This clone was counted a single time. The chain combines TRBV9 with TRBJ2-5, with 7 positions matching TRBD1. This CDR3 contains 17 residues. The V gene's germline CDR1 is SGDLS and CDR2 YYNGEE. The V gene end was trimmed by 2 bases and the J gene end by 5 bases; junction bases not matched to a gene: 15. The DNA of the CDR3 is TGTGCCAGCAGCGTCACAGGGGTCTGGGGCCCTTCCGAGACCCAGTACTTC. Its protein is CASSVTGVWGPSETQYF.

The chain is built from TRBV5-4 and TRBJ1-2; D unclear. The CDR3 extends over 15 amino acids. The V and J ends lost 4 bases and 4 bases respectively, with 17 bases between them. CDR1 SGHNT and CDR2 YYREEE come from the germline V gene (reference sequence). CDR3 sequence reads: CASSKDRGVVYGYTF. The CDR3 DNA reads TGTGCCAGCAGCAAGGACCGCGGGGTAGTCTATGGCTACACCTTC.

This rearrangement joins TRBV29-1 to TRBJ1-2; 7 bases are a match to TRBD1. The CDR3 runs 13 residues. Germline V gives CDR1 SQVTM, CDR2 ANQGSEA. The trim removed 6 bases at V and 7 bases at J, leaving 11 bases unmatched. CDR3 coding DNA: TGCAGCGTAGAGGGGACAGTCGGACGTGGCTACACCTTC. Its protein is CSVEGTVGRGYTF.

In its sample, this clone was seen many times. The chain links TRBV9 to TRBJ1-5; D unclear. The CDR3 length is 13 residues. Germline V gene lookup returns CDR1 SGDLS and CDR2 YYNGEE. V was clipped by 3 bases and J by 4 bases, with 8 bases between them. For the CDR3, the DNA is TGTGCCAGCAGCGCGGGGTTGAATCAGCCCCAGCATTTT. This sequence encodes CASSAGLNQPQHF. The complete variable domain, with remaining parts taken from reference TRBV9 and TRBJ1-5, reads DSGVTQTPKHLITATGQRVTLRCSPRSGDLSVYWYQQSLDQGLQFLIQYYNGEERAKGNILERFSAQQFPDLHSELNLSSLELGDSALYFCASSAGLNQPQHFGDGTRLSIL.

V gene TRBV5-4 combines with J gene TRBJ2-1; D perhaps matches TRBD2 (6 bases). The germline V gene encodes CDR1 SGHNT and CDR2 YYREEE (reference sequence). The CDR3 extends over 14 amino acids. V gave up 2 bases and J gave up 4 bases, with 10 bases separating them. CDR3 sequence reads: CASSFGSDYNEQFF. The CDR3 DNA reads TGTGCCAGCAGCTTCGGGAGTGATTACAATGAGCAGTTCTTC.

V gene TRBV7-3 combines with J gene TRBJ2-1; 8 bases fit TRBD1. The V gene's germline CDR1 is SGHTA and CDR2 FQGTGA. The CDR3 consists of 15 residues. Trimming removed 6 bases from V and 5 bases from J; junction bases left unmatched: 9. CDR3 sequence: CASSPRGLPNNEQFF. Written as DNA, the CDR3 is TGTGCCAGCAGTCCCAGGGGGCTACCAAACAATGAGCAGTTCTTC.

The rearrangement uses TRBV6-1 and TRBJ1-2; 12 bases align to TRBD1. The germline gives CDR1 MNHNS, CDR2 SASEGT. The CDR3 loop spans 15 amino acids. Trimming at V came to 6 bases and at J to 5 bases, leaving 7 bases not matched to a gene. DNA for the CDR3: TGTGCCAGCAGGGCCGGGACAGGGGGCGGATATGGCTACACCTTC. Amino acid sequence: CASRAGTGGGYGYTF.

The V gene is TRBV28, the J gene TRBJ1-3, with 7 bases matching TRBD1. The length of the CDR3 is 15 residues. Germline CDR1 and CDR2: MDHEN and SYDVKM. Germline trimming cut 2 bases from V and 6 bases from J; bases unmatched to any gene: 7. CDR3 coding DNA: TGTGCCAGCAGTTTAGTAAGGCAGGGGGTAAACACCATATATTTT. Protein product: CASSLVRQGVNTIYF.

V usage is TRBV21-1 and J usage is TRBJ2-4; the D call of TRBD1 is as the table states it, not checked on the DNA. TRBV21-1 is recorded as a pseudogene. CDR3 length: 16 residues. CDR3 coding DNA: TGTGCCAGCAGCACTTACAGGGTAGAGGCCAAAAACATTCAGTACTTC. This gives the protein CASSTYRVEAKNIQYF.

The gene calls are TRBV18 and TRBJ1-1; a weak D match, TRBD1 (6 bases). This CDR3 spans 12 amino acids. V was cut by 4 bases and J by 5 bases, with 8 bases left in between. Germline V lookup: CDR1 KGHSH, CDR2 LQKENI. The CDR3 DNA reads TGTGCCAGCTCACGAACAGGGACTGAAGCTTTCTTT. Amino acids: CASSRTGTEAFF.

V gene TRBV19 combines with J gene TRBJ2-7; 11 bases are a match to TRBD1. This CDR3 has 15 amino acids. Germline V gene data show CDR1 as LNHDA and CDR2 as SQIVND (reference sequence). V shed 3 bases, J shed 5 bases, and the junction held 6 bases outside the gene matches. The CDR3: CASSIDRDRGDEQYF. CDR3 bases: TGTGCCAGTAGTATCGATCGGGACAGGGGGGACGAGCAGTACTTC.

This clone occurred a few times. This chain links TRBV5-5 with TRBJ2-2, with TRBD1 as a possible D gene (6 bases). The germline V gene encodes CDR1 SGHKS and CDR2 YYEKEE (reference sequence). CDR3 length equals 16 residues. Trimming removed 0 bases from V and 3 bases from J, with 12 bases in between. The CDR3, as DNA: TGTGCCAGCAGCTTGGCCCTCAGGGGTGACACCGGGGAGCTGTTTTTT. This gives the protein CASSLALRGDTGELFF.

This chain uses TRBV7-2 with TRBJ2-1, with a tentative D call TRBD2 (5 bases). The V and J ends lost 4 bases and 0 bases respectively, with 10 bases between them. Germline V gene data show CDR1 as SGHTA and CDR2 as FQGNSA. CDR3 length: 15 residues. CDR3 in amino acids: CASSSDSSSYNEQFF. DNA of the CDR3: TGTGCCAGCAGCTCGGACTCGAGCTCCTACAATGAGCAGTTCTTC.

This rearrangement joins TRBV30 to TRBJ2-7; 7 nucleotides line up with TRBD2. In germline, CDR1 is GTSNPN, CDR2 SVGIG (reference sequence). The V gene end was trimmed by 1 base and the J gene end by 3 bases; junction bases not matched to a gene: 0. This CDR3 is 12 amino acids long. DNA of the CDR3: TGTGCCTGGAGTGGCGGGAGCTACGAGCAGTACTTC. Amino acid sequence: CAWSGGSYEQYF. The variable domain in full, completed from reference TRBV30 and TRBJ2-7, reads SQTIHQWPATLVQPVGSPLSLECTVEGTSNPNLYWYRQAAGRGLQLLFYSVGIGQISSEVPQNLSASRPQDRQFILSSKKLLLSDSGFYLCAWSGGSYEQYFGPGTRLTVT.

V is TRBV2 and J is TRBJ2-5; 7 nucleotides align to TRBD1. This CDR3 spans 13 amino acids. CDR1 and CDR2 (germline): SNHLY, FYNNEI. With 4 bases clipped from V and 4 bases from J, the junction kept 3 bases outside the gene matches. The CDR3 sequence is CASSGDRVETQYF. For the CDR3, the DNA is TGTGCCAGCAGTGGAGACAGGGTAGAGACCCAGTACTTC.

This clone was seen once. V usage is TRBV9 and J usage is TRBJ2-7; possibly TRBD2 for D (6 bases). V was cut by 4 bases and J by 6 bases, with 20 bases left in between. This CDR3 has 15 amino acids. Germline V gene sequence: CDR1 SGDLS, CDR2 YYNGEE. CDR3 bases: TGTGCCAGCAGCCCTCGGGAGCTGTTTTCTTTCGAGCAGTACTTC. Translating gives CASSPRELFSFEQYF. Using reference TRBV9 and TRBJ2-7 for the parts outside the CDR3, the full variable domain is DSGVTQTPKHLITATGQRVTLRCSPRSGDLSVYWYQQSLDQGLQFLIQYYNGEERAKGNILERFSAQQFPDLHSELNLSSLELGDSALYFCASSPRELFSFEQYFGPGTRLTVT.

The V call is TRBV27, the J call TRBJ2-1; the match to TRBD2 covers 12 bases. V shed 5 bases and J 15 bases; nucleotides not matched to a gene: 8. The CDR3 consists of 13 residues. The germline V gene has CDR1 MNHEY and CDR2 SMNVEV (reference sequence). The CDR3 is CASSLRLAGDPFF. CDR3 DNA sequence: TGTGCCAGCAGTCTGCGACTAGCGGGAGACCCGTTCTTC.

J is TRBJ2-1 and V is TRBV9, with TRBD2 identical over 12 bases. V trimming: 0 bases; J trimming: 7 bases; junction bases outside the gene matches: 8. The CDR3 runs 17 residues. Germline V gene sequence: CDR1 SGDLS, CDR2 YYNGEE. The CDR3 region is CASSVGASGRASNEQFF. CDR3 nucleotides: TGTGCCAGCAGCGTAGGAGCTAGCGGGAGGGCCTCGAATGAGCAGTTCTTC.

V and J are TRBV5-6 and TRBJ1-3; D is undetermined. The CDR3 sequence is 12 residues long. The V gene lost 4 bases and the J gene lost 4 bases, with 6 bases spanning the gap. The V gene's germline CDR1 is SGHDT and CDR2 YYEEEE. The CDR3 reads CASSRGGNTIYF. CDR3 coding DNA: TGTGCCAGCAGCCGAGGAGGAAACACCATATATTTT.

This chain uses TRBV7-2 with TRBJ2-3, with TRBD2 identical over 8 bases. This CDR3 is 14 amino acids long. J lost 6 bases, V lost 5 bases, and 7 bases had no gene match. Germline V CDR1 and CDR2: SGHTA, FQGNSA. The CDR3 DNA sequence: TGTGCCAGCAGCATTCAGCGGGAGCGGGATACGCAGTATTTT. Translation gives CASSIQRERDTQYF.

This chain connects TRBV5-6 to TRBJ1-3, with no clear D. Deletions cut 0 bases from V and 1 base from J, with 8 bases between. Germline CDR1 reads SGHDT; CDR2 reads YYEEEE. The CDR3 sequence is 15 residues long. Written as DNA, the CDR3 is TGTGCCAGCAGCTTGGGTTGGCCTTCTGGAAACACCATATATTTT. Protein sequence: CASSLGWPSGNTIYF.

CDR3 DNA sequence: TGTGCCAGCAGCTTTGTGCAGGGGTATACTGAAGCTTTCTTT. This sequence encodes CASSFVQGYTEAFF. The rearrangement links TRBV7-9 to TRBJ1-1; tentatively, D is TRBD1 (6 bases). CDR1 SEHNR and CDR2 FQNEAQ come from the germline V gene (reference sequence). CDR3 length: 14 residues. The V gene lost 3 bases and the J gene lost 5 bases, with 13 bases spanning the gap.

The rearrangement joins TRBV5-1 to TRBJ1-3, with TRBD1 matching over 9 bases. Per the germline V gene, CDR1 is SGHRS and CDR2 is YFSETQ. The CDR3 extends over 19 amino acids. The junction had 14 bases not matched to a gene; V was cut back by 4 bases and J by 0 bases. The CDR3 loop reads CASSRPGQGGPFSGNTIYF. The CDR3 DNA follows: TGCGCCAGCAGCCGGCCGGGACAGGGAGGTCCCTTCTCTGGAAACACCATATATTTT.

The chain recombines TRBV7-8 with TRBJ2-7; TRBD1 might be the D (5 bases). The V gene's germline CDR1 is SGHVS and CDR2 FQNEAQ. This CDR3 comprises 15 residues. Trimming took off 5 bases at V and 5 bases at J, with 19 bases between the two ends. Here the CDR3 reads CASSKEGARVDEQYF. Written as DNA, the CDR3 is TGTGCCAGCAGCAAAGAAGGGGCAAGGGTGGACGAGCAGTACTTC.

The chain combines TRBV27 with TRBJ2-1; D possibly corresponds to TRBD1 (6 bases). The germline V and J ends were trimmed by 5 bases and 13 bases, with 15 bases remaining between them. The germline gives CDR1 MNHEY, CDR2 SMNVEV (reference sequence). The CDR3 contains 12 residues. DNA for the CDR3: TGTGCCAGCAGTCAACAGGGCCGCAACCAGTTCTTC. This translates into CASSQQGRNQFF.

V gene TRBV27 combines with J gene TRBJ2-2; weak D call: TRBD1 (5 bases). Germline CDR1 and CDR2: MNHEY and SMNVEV (reference sequence). The CDR3 has 14 residues. Deletions cut 7 bases from V and 1 base from J, with 10 bases between. The DNA of the CDR3 is TGTGCCAGCAAGGGGTGGGGGAACACCGGGGAGCTGTTTTTT. Translating gives CASKGWGNTGELFF.

This chain connects TRBV9 to TRBJ2-1, with 11 bases aligning to TRBD2. The CDR3 loop spans 14 amino acids. CDR1 is SGDLS, CDR2 YYNGEE, per germline. V trimming: 6 bases; J trimming: 8 bases; junction bases outside the gene matches: 7. The chain's CDR3 is CASTLAGVSDEQFF. The CDR3 bases are TGTGCCAGCACACTAGCGGGAGTCTCGGATGAGCAGTTCTTC.